The clone carrying this TCR beta chain was counted ten times or more. This CDR3 comprises 14 residues. Trimming took off 5 bases at V and 0 bases at J, with 5 bases between the two ends. Germline CDR1 is SGHNT and CDR2 is YENEEA. This entry belongs to a study of cytotoxic CD8 clonotypes in ibrutinib-treated CLL. The data were produced by immunoSEQ multiplex PCR, yet TCRdb's version contains in-frame clones alone and is incomplete. Seen here are more than 50,000 clones, less than 60% observed once, and the top ten hold roughly 15%. This clonotype was sampled from a human donor with chronic lymphocytic leukemia. This sequence joins TRBV11-3 and TRBJ1-6; D gene unclear. The sample in question was PBMCs, obtained after 12 months of ibrutinib treatment. The CDR3 sequence: CASSNPSYNSPLHF. The CDR3 DNA is TGTGCCAGCAGCAATCCCTCCTATAATTCACCCCTCCACTTT.